This TCR beta chain is from a study of T cell responses to AZD1222 COVID-19 vaccine. Assay used: immunoSEQ multiplex PCR; TCRdb lists only in-frame clones, some missing. The top ten clones hold less than 50% of a sample with some 22,000 clones, approximately 82% of them seen once. The CDR3 spans 15 residues. Trimming stripped 5 bases from V and 10 bases from J, with 18 bases between. The germline CDR1 and CDR2 sequences are MDHEN and SYDVKM. The source is an adult in good health. The chain carries TRBV28 and TRBJ1-6, with D unclear. Sequencing was performed on peripheral blood, taken on day 0 of AZD1222 vaccination. The CDR3 region has the DNA TGTGCCAGCAGTCCACATGAGGGAAAGAGGTCACCCCTCCACTTT. Protein product: CASSPHEGKRSPLHF.